This T cell receptor (beta chain) was identified in a study of T cells expressing NK-cell markers. The CDR3 runs 16 residues. Germline V gives CDR1 SEHNR, CDR2 FQNEAQ (reference sequence). Using the 5' RACE reads, TCRdb records one entry per CDR3 protein without DNA. The sample data list about 260,000 distinct CDR3 sequences. The chain couples TRBV7-9 to TRBJ2-1; TCRdb gives TRBD2 as the D gene, but with no DNA this cannot be confirmed. The clonotype comes from a man between 18 and 35 years old in good health. The source material was blood T cells: a sorted CD56 or NKG2C T cell subset, CD4+ or CD8+ T cells, or bulk PBMC T cells (not recorded which). CDR3 loop: CASSQHSGGRANEQFF. The entire variable domain, with the rest obtained from reference TRBV7-9 and TRBJ2-1, is as follows: DTGVSQNPRHKITKRGQNVTFRCDPISEHNRLYWYRQTLGQGPEFLTYFQNEAQLEKSRLLSDRFSAERPKGSFSTLEIQRTEQGDSAMYLCASSQHSGGRANEQFFGPGTRLTVL.